This T cell receptor beta chain originates from a study of cytomegalovirus exposure and HLA in healthy donors. At the level of the study: An early data release held about 85 million unique TCRs from HLA-typed donors. Study-wide results and caveats: Most TCRs appeared rarely, but some public TCRs recurred in many donors. The productive fraction for most TCR beta V segments was about 87% or about 30% in an earlier analysis.

The PCR ran on 60 Vbeta and 13 Jbeta primers. TCRdb keeps only in-frame clones here, not all; method: immunoSEQ multiplex PCR. Counted here are 100,000 or so clones, about 70% occurring once; the ten biggest clones make up roughly 2.5%. In this sample, this clone turned up a few times. Its antigen is unidentified. This CDR3 is 15 amino acids long. Germline CDR1 reads MNHEY; CDR2 reads SVGAGI. This TCR was sampled from a man over 45 in good health and CMV-seropositive. Sequencing was performed on PBMCs. The J gene is TRBJ2-5, the V gene TRBV6-5, with D unclear. The tail of the sequence fits TRBJ2-7 better, so the J call may be wrong. The CDR3 spells CASSYSSTSVYEQYF. For the CDR3, the DNA is TGTGCCAGCAGTTACTCGAGTACCTCGGTGTACGAGCAGTACTTC.